The source of this T cell receptor (beta chain) is a study of CD8 T cells in ankylosing spondylitis. This clonotype showed up many times. What it binds is not known. The CDR3 sequence is 13 residues long. The V end was cut by 5 bases, the J end by 0 bases, with 5 bases between. Germline lookup yields CDR1 ENHRY and CDR2 SYGVKD. The authors made TCR beta libraries by quantitative 5'-RACE with molecular barcodes. TCRdb passed the 5' RACE reads through MiXCR, listing each CDR3 protein once. The sample lists tens of thousands of distinct CDR3 sequences; over 4% were seen once. Broader study findings: One TCR beta motif, made up of 7 or 8 highly homologous variants, appeared characteristic of ankylosing spondylitis blood.

V gene TRBV10-3 combines with J gene TRBJ1-5; unclear D gene. Sequenced material: blood, either unsorted or a sorted T cell fraction (not recorded which). The sequence was collected from a male donor with ankylosing spondylitis or in good health (not recorded which). The CDR3, as DNA: TGTGCCATCAGTAGGGATAGCAATCAGCCCCAGCATTTT. It codes for CAISRDSNQPQHF.